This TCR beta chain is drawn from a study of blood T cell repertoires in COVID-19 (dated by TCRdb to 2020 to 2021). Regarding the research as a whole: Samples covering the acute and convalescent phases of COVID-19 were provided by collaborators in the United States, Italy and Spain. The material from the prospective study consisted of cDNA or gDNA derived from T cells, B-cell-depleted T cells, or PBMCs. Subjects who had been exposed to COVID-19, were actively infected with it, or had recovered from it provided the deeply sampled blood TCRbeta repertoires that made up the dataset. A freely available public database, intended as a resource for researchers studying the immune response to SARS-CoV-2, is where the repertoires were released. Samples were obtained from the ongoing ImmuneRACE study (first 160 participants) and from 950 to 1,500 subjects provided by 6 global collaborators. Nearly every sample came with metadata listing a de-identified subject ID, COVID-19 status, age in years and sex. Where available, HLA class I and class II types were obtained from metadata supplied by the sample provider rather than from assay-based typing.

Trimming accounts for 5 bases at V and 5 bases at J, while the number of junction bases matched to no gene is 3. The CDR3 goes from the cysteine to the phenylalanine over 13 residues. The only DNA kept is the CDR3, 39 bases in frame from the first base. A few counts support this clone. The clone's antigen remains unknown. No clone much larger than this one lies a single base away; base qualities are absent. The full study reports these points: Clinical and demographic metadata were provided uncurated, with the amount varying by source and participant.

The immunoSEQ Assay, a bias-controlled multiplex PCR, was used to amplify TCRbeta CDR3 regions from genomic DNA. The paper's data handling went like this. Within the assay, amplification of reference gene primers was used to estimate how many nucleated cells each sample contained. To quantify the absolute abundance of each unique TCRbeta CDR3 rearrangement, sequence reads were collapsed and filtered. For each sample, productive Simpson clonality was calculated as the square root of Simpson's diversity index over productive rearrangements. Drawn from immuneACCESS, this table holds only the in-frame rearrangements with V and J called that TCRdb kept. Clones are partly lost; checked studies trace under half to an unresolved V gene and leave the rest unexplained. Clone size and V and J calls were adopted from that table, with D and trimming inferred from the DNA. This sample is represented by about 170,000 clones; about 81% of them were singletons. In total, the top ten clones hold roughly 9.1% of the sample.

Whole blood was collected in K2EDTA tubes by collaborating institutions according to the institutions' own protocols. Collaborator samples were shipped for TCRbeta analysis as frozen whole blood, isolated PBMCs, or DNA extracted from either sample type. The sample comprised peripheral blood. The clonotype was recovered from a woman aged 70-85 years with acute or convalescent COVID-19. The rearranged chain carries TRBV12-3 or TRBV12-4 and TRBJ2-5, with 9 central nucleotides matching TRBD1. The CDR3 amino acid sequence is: CASSGQGRETQYF. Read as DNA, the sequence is TGTGCCAGCAGTGGACAGGGGAGGGAGACCCAGTACTTC.